This paragraph covers one TCR beta chain sequence. The data were taken from a study of shared clonotypes between healthy human individuals. CDR3 length: 17 amino acids. J was trimmed by 4 bases and V by 3 bases; bases with no gene match: 4. CDR1 and CDR2 from the germline V gene are MDHEN and SYDVKM. Repertoires were generated with immunoSEQ multiplex PCR, while TCRdb's copy carries only in-frame clones and drops some. The table records 2 million to 2.5 million clones, approximately 95% of them present only once. This chain connects TRBV28 to TRBJ2-1; TRBD2 agrees at 15 bases. Material for sequencing was naive CD4+ T cells from PBMCs. The subset was: CD45RA+ positively selected. The source of this sequence is a young man in good health. Some clones in this sample may be carry-over from other donors' samples. CDR3 residues: CASSFPGLAGGYNEQFF. CDR3 bases: TGTGCCAGCAGTTTTCCCGGACTAGCGGGGGGGTACAATGAGCAGTTCTTC.